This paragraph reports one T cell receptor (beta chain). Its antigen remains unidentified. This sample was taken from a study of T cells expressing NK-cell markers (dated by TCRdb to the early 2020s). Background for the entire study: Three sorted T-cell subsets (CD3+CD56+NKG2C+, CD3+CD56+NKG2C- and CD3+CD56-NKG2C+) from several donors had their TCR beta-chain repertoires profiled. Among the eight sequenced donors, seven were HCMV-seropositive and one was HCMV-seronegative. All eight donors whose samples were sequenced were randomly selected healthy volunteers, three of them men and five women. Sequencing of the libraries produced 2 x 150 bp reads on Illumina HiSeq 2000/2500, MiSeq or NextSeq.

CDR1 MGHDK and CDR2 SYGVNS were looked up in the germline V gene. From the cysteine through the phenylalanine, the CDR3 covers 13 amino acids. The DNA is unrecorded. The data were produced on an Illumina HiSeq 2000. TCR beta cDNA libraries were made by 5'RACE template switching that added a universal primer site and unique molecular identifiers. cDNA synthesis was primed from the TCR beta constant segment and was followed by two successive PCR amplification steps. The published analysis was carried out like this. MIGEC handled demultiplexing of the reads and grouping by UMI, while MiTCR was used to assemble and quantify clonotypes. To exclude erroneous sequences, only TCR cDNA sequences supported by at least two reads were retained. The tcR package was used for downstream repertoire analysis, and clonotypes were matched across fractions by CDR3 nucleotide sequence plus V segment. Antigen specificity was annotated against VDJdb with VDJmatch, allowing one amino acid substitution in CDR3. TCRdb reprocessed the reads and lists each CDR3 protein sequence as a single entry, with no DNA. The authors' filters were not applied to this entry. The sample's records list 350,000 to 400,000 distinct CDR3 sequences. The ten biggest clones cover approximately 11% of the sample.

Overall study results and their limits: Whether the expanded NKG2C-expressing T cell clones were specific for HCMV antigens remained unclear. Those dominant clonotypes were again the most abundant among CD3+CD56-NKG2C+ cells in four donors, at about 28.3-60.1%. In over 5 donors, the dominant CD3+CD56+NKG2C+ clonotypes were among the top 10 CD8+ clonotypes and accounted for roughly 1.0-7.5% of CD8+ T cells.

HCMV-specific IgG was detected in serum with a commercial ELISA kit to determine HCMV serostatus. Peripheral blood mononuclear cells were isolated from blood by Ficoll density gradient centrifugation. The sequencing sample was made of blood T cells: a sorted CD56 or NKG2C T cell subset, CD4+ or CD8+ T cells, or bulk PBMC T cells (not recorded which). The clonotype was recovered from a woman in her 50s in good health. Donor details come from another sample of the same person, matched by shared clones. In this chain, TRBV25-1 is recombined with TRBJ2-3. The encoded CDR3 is CASTFNQLDTQYF.